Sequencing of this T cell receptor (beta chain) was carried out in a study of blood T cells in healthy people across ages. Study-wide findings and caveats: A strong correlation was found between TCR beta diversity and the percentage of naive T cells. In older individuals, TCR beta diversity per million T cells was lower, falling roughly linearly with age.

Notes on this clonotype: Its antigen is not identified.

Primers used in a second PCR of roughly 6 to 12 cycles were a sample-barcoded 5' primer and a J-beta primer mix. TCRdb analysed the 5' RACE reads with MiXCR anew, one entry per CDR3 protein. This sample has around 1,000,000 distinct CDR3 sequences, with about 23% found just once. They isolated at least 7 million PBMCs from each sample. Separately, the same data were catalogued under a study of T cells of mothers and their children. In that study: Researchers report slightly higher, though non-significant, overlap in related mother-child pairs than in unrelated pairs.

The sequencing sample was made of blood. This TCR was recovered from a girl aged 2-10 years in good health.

CDR3 coding DNA: TGTGCCAGCAGCCCTCCCTGGAAGGGGACTGAAGCTTTCTTT. As protein: CASSPPWKGTEAFF. J is TRBJ1-1 and V is TRBV11-2; possibly TRBD1 for D (5 bases). The CDR3 covers 14 residues. The germline V and J ends were trimmed by 5 bases and 5 bases, with 15 bases remaining between them. Per the germline V gene, CDR1 is SGHAT and CDR2 is FQNNGV.